One sample yielded the 28 T cell receptor beta chains listed below, sequenced in a study of blood T cells in healthy people across ages. PCR was performed a second time for roughly 7 to 11 cycles using a sample-barcoded 5' primer and a J-beta primer mix. TCRdb fed the 5' RACE reads into MiXCR, producing one record per CDR3 protein. The table includes about 670,000 distinct CDR3 sequences, approximately 40% detected once. The sequencing sample was made of blood. The receptors originated from a man at least 80 years old in good health.

A word on this clonotype: A much larger clone lies one base from this, so it may be a read error. This sequence joins TRBV7-9 and TRBJ2-5; D might be TRBD2 (5 bases). The CDR3 covers 13 residues. The germline V and J ends were trimmed by 5 bases and 5 bases, with 12 bases remaining between them. Germline CDR1 is SEHNR and CDR2 is FQNEAQ (reference sequence). CDR3 residues: CASSQRRLETQYF. For the CDR3, the DNA is TGTGCCAGCAGCCAAAGGAGGCTTGAGACCCAGTACTTC.

This clonotype was picked up a small number of times. V usage is TRBV11-2 and J usage is TRBJ2-3, with D perhaps TRBD2 (5 bases). The CDR3 is 17 residues long. The ends were cut back, 6 bases at V and 2 bases at J, with 21 bases in the middle. The germline gives CDR1 SGHAT, CDR2 FQNNGV. The CDR3 sequence: CASRQASGGQFTDTQYF. CDR3 bases: TGTGCCAGCAGGCAAGCCTCCGGCGGGCAGTTCACAGATACGCAGTATTTT.

This clonotype turned up a few times. The chain combines TRBV5-1 with TRBJ2-1; the match to TRBD1 covers 7 bases. Germline V gene data show CDR1 as SGHRS and CDR2 as YFSETQ. The CDR3 is made up of 15 amino acids. Trimming at V came to 4 bases and at J to 5 bases, leaving 9 bases not matched to a gene. The CDR3 protein is CASSTGTALHNEQFF. The CDR3 DNA reads TGCGCCAGCAGCACCGGGACAGCACTGCACAATGAGCAGTTCTTC. The full variable domain, its missing parts supplied by reference TRBV5-1 and TRBJ2-1, is KAGVTQTPRYLIKTRGQQVTLSCSPISGHRSVSWYQQTPGQGLQFLFEYFSETQRNKGNFPGRFSGRQFSNSRSEMNVSTLELGDSALYLCASSTGTALHNEQFFGPGTRLTVL.

There are many counts of this clonotype. V and J are TRBV29-1 and TRBJ2-1, with 10 bases that match TRBD2. The CDR3 totals 15 residues. With V trimmed by 2 bases and J by 4 bases, 5 bases remained unmatched. The germline CDR1 and CDR2 sequences are SQVTM and ANQGSEA. CDR3 in amino acids: CSVEIGLAEYNEQFF. The DNA for the CDR3 is TGCAGCGTTGAAATAGGACTAGCGGAATACAATGAGCAGTTCTTC.

The chain has TRBV28 and TRBJ2-7; TRBD1 matches 7 bases. This CDR3 is built from 15 residues. V was pared by 5 bases and J by 1 base, with 8 bases of the junction left unmatched. Germline loops: CDR1 MDHEN, CDR2 SYDVKM. Written as DNA, the CDR3 is TGTGCCAGCAGTAGATACGGGACAGCATCCTACGAGCAGTACTTC. Protein product: CASSRYGTASYEQYF.

This clonotype has just a few counts. This chain links TRBV5-1 with TRBJ1-1; 10 nucleotides match TRBD1. This CDR3 is built from 16 residues. Germline V CDR1 and CDR2: SGHRS, YFSETQ. Trimming took 8 bases from V and 5 from J; bases not matched to a gene: 15. CDR3: CASRLGTGAPGTEAFF. Here the CDR3 DNA reads TGCGCCAGTAGACTGGGGACAGGGGCCCCGGGGACTGAAGCTTTCTTT.

The chain recombines TRBV7-2 with TRBJ1-2; D not certain. V gave up 5 bases and J gave up 8 bases, with 21 bases separating them. Germline assignment: CDR1 SGHTA and CDR2 FQGNSA. The CDR3 has 15 amino acids. The CDR3 loop reads CASSPTRAPTGGYTF. The CDR3 nucleotides read TGTGCCAGCAGCCCGACGAGGGCACCGACCGGGGGCTACACCTTC.

This clonotype has ten or more counts. The chain uses TRBV20-1 and TRBJ2-1, with a weak D call TRBD2 (5 bases). Germline CDR1 DFQATT, CDR2 SNEGSKA (reference sequence). The V end lost 3 bases, the J end lost 5 bases, and 5 bases lay between the germline ends. The CDR3 is 11 amino acids. This chain's CDR3 is CSAREDNEQFF. The CDR3 DNA sequence: TGCAGTGCTAGGGAGGACAATGAGCAGTTCTTC.

This clonotype was found once. The V and J genes are TRBV7-2 and TRBJ1-1; 9 bases are a match to TRBD1. V shed 5 bases and J 5 bases; nucleotides not matched to a gene: 6. The germline V gene encodes CDR1 SGHTA and CDR2 FQGNSA. This CDR3 spans 14 amino acids. This chain's CDR3 is CASSEQGARTEAFF. The CDR3 nucleotides are TGTGCCAGCAGCGAACAGGGGGCGAGAACTGAAGCTTTCTTT. Complete variable domain (other parts from reference TRBV7-2 and TRBJ1-1): GAGVSQSPSNKVTEKGKDVELRCDPISGHTALYWYRQSLGQGLEFLIYFQGNSAPDKSGLPSDRFSAERTGGSVSTLTIQRTQQEDSAVYLCASSEQGARTEAFFGQGTRLTVV.

V gene TRBV3-1 combines with J gene TRBJ2-2, with a tentative D call TRBD2 (6 bases). The ends were cut back, 1 base at V and 0 bases at J, with 9 bases in the middle. The germline V gene has CDR1 LGHDT and CDR2 YNNKEL (reference sequence). The CDR3 runs 16 residues. The CDR3: CASSQGGDPNTGELFF. The CDR3 region has the DNA TGTGCCAGCAGCCAAGGGGGGGACCCGAACACCGGGGAGCTGTTTTTT.

This clonotype was seen more than once but under ten times. The chain employs TRBV7-2 and TRBJ2-1; 8 bases line up with TRBD2. Germline CDR1 SGHTA, CDR2 FQGNSA. After removal of 2 bases from V and 8 bases from J, the junction contained 5 bases not matched to a gene. The CDR3 length is 14 residues. CDR3 DNA sequence: TGTGCCAGCAGCTTAAGCGGGAGAATCGATGAGCAGTTCTTC. It yields the protein CASSLSGRIDEQFF.

This clonotype was seen once. The chain uses TRBV10-3 and TRBJ2-2, with TRBD1 matching over 9 bases. This CDR3 is 17 amino acids long. The germline V gene has CDR1 ENHRY and CDR2 SYGVKD. Trimming cost V 2 bases and J 4 bases; bases outside gene matches: 8. This CDR3 is CAISEVGGQGRTGELFF. CDR3 DNA sequence: TGTGCCATCAGTGAGGTCGGGGGACAGGGACGCACCGGGGAGCTGTTTTTT.

The chain uses TRBV6-1 and TRBJ1-5; possible D gene TRBD1, 5 bases. V lost 5 bases and J 7 bases, leaving 15 bases between the germline ends. In germline, CDR1 is MNHNS, CDR2 SASEGT. The CDR3 is 14 amino acids. The CDR3 sequence: CASSLTELGQPQHF. The CDR3 DNA reads TGTGCCAGCAGTCTGACAGAGTTGGGACAGCCCCAGCATTTT.

The V and J genes are TRBV20-1 and TRBJ2-6, with a possible D match to TRBD1 (5 bases). Trimming left V 1 base short and J 3 bases short, with 10 bases between. This CDR3 is built from 15 residues. Per germline, CDR1 DFQATT and CDR2 SNEGSKA (reference sequence). CDR3 sequence (DNA): TGCAGTGCTAGAGCTTTAGGGGATGGGGCCAACGTCCTGACTTTC. Translated: CSARALGDGANVLTF.

The rearrangement joins TRBV5-1 to TRBJ2-7, with 10 bases aligning to TRBD2. This CDR3 region has 15 residues. Unmatched junction bases numbered 4, after V lost 2 bases and J lost 2 bases. The germline V gene has CDR1 SGHRS and CDR2 YFSETQ. The CDR3 loop reads CASSLFSGRAYEQYF. For the CDR3, the DNA is TGCGCCAGCAGCTTATTCAGCGGGAGGGCCTACGAGCAGTACTTC.

The V call is TRBV5-5, the J call TRBJ2-2, with 12 bases aligning to TRBD2. The CDR3 sequence is 16 residues long. The V gene's germline CDR1 is SGHKS and CDR2 YYEKEE (reference sequence). V dropped 4 bases and J dropped 8; count of bases not matched to a gene: 9. CDR3 sequence reads: CASSTGLAGRPGELFF. CDR3 bases: TGTGCCAGCAGCACGGGACTAGCGGGCCGTCCGGGGGAGCTGTTTTTT.

In its sample, this clonotype was seen a few times. The J gene is TRBJ2-7, the V gene TRBV24-1; 8 bases line up with TRBD2. Matching the DNA end better, TRBJ2-5 makes the J call doubtful. CDR1 KGHDR and CDR2 SFDVKD come from the germline V gene. The CDR3 has 15 amino acids. In DNA, the CDR3 is TGTGCCACCAGTGCCTCCGGACTAGCAACGGAGACCCAGTACTTC. Its translation: CATSASGLATETQYF.

The table lists this clonotype with many counts. This chain links TRBV7-2 with TRBJ2-3, with 11 bases lining up with TRBD2. The CDR3 sequence is 20 residues long. The germline gives CDR1 SGHTA, CDR2 FQGNSA. The V gene end was trimmed by 0 bases and the J gene end by 5 bases; junction bases not matched to a gene: 16. This CDR3 is CASSLAPPLAGASRGDTQYF. The DNA of the CDR3 is TGTGCCAGCAGCTTAGCTCCCCCACTAGCGGGAGCCTCACGGGGAGATACGCAGTATTTT.

The CDR3 sequence is CAWSRRGSATNEKLFF. The DNA for the CDR3 is TGTGCCTGGAGTAGACGGGGCAGTGCAACTAATGAAAAACTGTTTTTT. V usage is TRBV30 and J usage is TRBJ1-4, with a weak D call TRBD1 (5 bases). Germline CDR1 reads GTSNPN; CDR2 reads SVGIG (reference sequence). The CDR3 totals 16 residues. Trimming pared 2 bases from V and 0 bases from J, leaving 13 bases between.

The V call is TRBV6-2 or TRBV6-3, the J call TRBJ2-3; D remains unclear. This CDR3 is built from 14 residues. Between the trimmed V and J ends, which lost 5 bases and 4 bases, there was a span of 13 bases. The germline CDR1 and CDR2 sequences are MNHEY and SVGEGT. The CDR3 loop is CASSDGLGSDTQYF. Written as DNA, the CDR3 is TGTGCCAGCAGTGACGGGCTAGGATCAGATACGCAGTATTTT.

This clonotype was observed a handful of times. The V call is TRBV2, the J call TRBJ1-2; no clear D. This CDR3 is 11 amino acids long. Trimming left V 3 bases short and J 8 bases short, with 7 bases between. Per germline, CDR1 SNHLY and CDR2 FYNNEI. CDR3: CASSETWGYTF. CDR3 sequence (DNA): TGTGCCAGCAGTGAGACATGGGGCTACACCTTC.

The V and J genes are TRBV20-1 and TRBJ1-2, with 12 nucleotides matching TRBD1. V shed 0 bases, J shed 5 bases, and the junction held 13 bases outside the gene matches. This CDR3 is built from 18 residues. Germline loops: CDR1 DFQATT, CDR2 SNEGSKA (reference sequence). This chain's CDR3 is CSARDPPGQGAESYGYTF. CDR3 DNA: TGCAGTGCTAGAGATCCTCCGGGACAGGGGGCAGAGTCGTATGGCTACACCTTC.

This clonotype was detected ten times or more. The genes are TRBV6-2 or TRBV6-3 and TRBJ1-2, with 7 bases fitting TRBD1. V lost 5 bases to trimming and J lost 5 bases; unmatched junction nucleotides: 8. This CDR3 has 14 residues. The V gene's germline CDR1 is MNHEY and CDR2 SVGEGT. CDR3 region: CASSPGGFGYGYTF. The CDR3 coding sequence is TGTGCCAGCAGTCCAGGGGGTTTTGGATATGGCTACACCTTC.

The CDR3 nucleotides are TGCAGCGTTGAAGAGGGTACGACAGGATACACCGGGGAGCTGTTTTTT. This sequence encodes CSVEEGTTGYTGELFF. This chain uses TRBV29-1 with TRBJ2-2; D possibly corresponds to TRBD1 (6 bases). The CDR3 loop spans 16 amino acids. The V end lost 0 bases, the J end lost 3 bases, and 14 bases lay between the germline ends. Germline V gene data show CDR1 as SQVTM and CDR2 as ANQGSEA.

In regard to this clonotype: At one end the junction does not follow the germline gene, possibly because of a read error. V and J are TRBV4-3 and TRBJ1-2, with D uncertain. The CDR3 runs to 13 residues. Germline-derived CDR1 and CDR2 are LGHNA and YSLEER. In DNA form, the CDR3 reads TGCGCCAGCAGCCAAGACGGTAACTATGGCGACACCTTC. Translating gives CASSQDGNYGDTF.

The genes are TRBV7-2 and TRBJ2-3; D is uncertain. V was clipped by 3 bases and J by 2 bases, with 6 bases between them. Germline V gene data show CDR1 as SGHTA and CDR2 as FQGNSA. The CDR3 is 13 amino acids. The CDR3 sequence: CASSLGITDTQYF. CDR3 DNA: TGTGCCAGCAGCTTGGGGATCACAGATACGCAGTATTTT.

This clonotype was observed a few times. The chain has TRBV4-1 and TRBJ2-7; TRBD1 aligns across 7 bases. Trimming took 6 bases from V and 2 from J; bases not matched to a gene: 10. Germline CDR1 MGHRA, CDR2 YSYEKL. The CDR3 runs 15 residues. CDR3 in DNA: TGCGCCAGCAGTCAGAGCACAGGGGATACCTACGAGCAGTACTTC. Its protein is CASSQSTGDTYEQYF.

V usage is TRBV29-1 and J usage is TRBJ2-6, with a possible D match to TRBD2 (5 bases). Germline CDR1 SQVTM, CDR2 ANQGSEA. CDR3 size: 14 residues. Trimming stripped 4 bases from V and 0 bases from J, with 7 bases between. The CDR3: CSVGGISGANVLTF. Here the CDR3 DNA reads TGCAGCGTTGGAGGGATCTCTGGGGCCAACGTCCTGACTTTC.